The rows below give T cell receptor beta chains drawn from one sample of a study of blood T cell repertoires in COVID-19. The protocol was immunoSEQ multiplex PCR, while the TCRdb copy is restricted to in-frame clones and leaves out a portion. The sample lists about 140,000 clones; 84% were seen once. Sequenced: peripheral blood. The receptor source for this set is a human donor in a cohort sampled during active COVID-19. The CDR3 runs from the conserved cysteine through the conserved F or W. Each record gives: CDR3 protein, D gene, V gene, J gene. D genes are given only for firm matches.

CASSEWTGRGNSPLHF	.	TRBV2	TRBJ1-6
CASSIVNSNTEAFF	.	TRBV19	TRBJ1-1
CASSLSPEETQYF	.	TRBV7-8	TRBJ2-5
CASSLGTEFTDTQYF	TRBD1	TRBV6-2/TRBV6-3	TRBJ2-3
CASSPRSGTPDTQYF	TRBD2	TRBV7-9	TRBJ2-3
CASSRTGGNSPLHF	TRBD1	TRBV6-5	TRBJ1-6
CASSRGPGENQPQHF	.	TRBV19	TRBJ1-5
CASSGEVTNYGYTF	.	TRBV13	TRBJ1-2
CASSRSSLGGASYNEQFF	.	TRBV4-2	TRBJ2-1
CASSRTLAEPYEQYF	TRBD2	TRBV7-8	TRBJ2-7
CASSYSEWDTIYF	.	TRBV9	TRBJ1-3
CASSLPRGYEQYF	.	TRBV3-1/TRBV3-2	TRBJ2-7
CASRLLAGGNTGELFF	TRBD2	TRBV7-8	TRBJ2-2
CASSLTQGNYEQYF	.	TRBV5-1	TRBJ2-7
CASSIKRGHSYNEQFF	.	TRBV19	TRBJ2-1
CSVKEGNPYSNQPQHF	.	TRBV29-1	TRBJ1-5
CAISEPGFGAAYEQYF	.	TRBV10-3	TRBJ2-7
CAWSDSSSYNEQFF	.	TRBV30	TRBJ2-1
CAGAGGRQTGELFF	TRBD1	TRBV28	TRBJ2-2
CASSLGGSGSTDTQYF	TRBD2	TRBV11-3	TRBJ2-3
CATNRGPGNTIYF	TRBD1	TRBV6-5	TRBJ1-3
CSASGDRVYEQYF	TRBD1	TRBV20-1	TRBJ2-7
CASMDRVGTGELFF	TRBD1	TRBV19	TRBJ2-2
CASSFLSVQETQYF	.	TRBV11-2	TRBJ2-5
CAISESNGYTEAFF	.	TRBV10-3	TRBJ1-1
CASATGSRYNEQFF	.	TRBV5-1	TRBJ2-1